The rows below give T cell receptor beta chains drawn from one sample of a study of cytomegalovirus exposure and HLA in healthy donors. Assay used: immunoSEQ multiplex PCR; TCRdb lists only in-frame clones, some missing. The sample consists of over 150,000 clones, roughly 70% of them appearing once. Material: PBMCs. Every receptor here comes from a woman aged 25 to 39 in good health and CMV-seronegative. Each CDR3 is given with its conserved first and last residue. D genes are given only for firm matches. A row's size may be missing; if present it is once, few, many or a size class.

J gene,clone size,D gene,V gene,CDR3 protein,CDR3 DNA
TRBJ2-2,few,NA,TRBV7-3,CASNPGDGTGELFF,TGTGCCAGCAACCCAGGGGATGGGACCGGGGAGCTGTTTTTT
TRBJ2-1,few,NA,TRBV7-2,CASSINTYNEQFF,TGTGCCAGCAGCATCAACACATACAATGAGCAGTTCTTC
TRBJ2-7,NA,TRBD1,TRBV5-1,CASSLVGQGATEQYF,TGCGCCAGCAGCTTGGTAGGACAGGGGGCTACCGAGCAGTACTTC
TRBJ2-7,once,TRBD2,TRBV30,CAWSGERGSWYEQYF,TGTGCCTGGAGTGGGGAGCGGGGGTCCTGGTACGAGCAGTACTTC
TRBJ2-7,NA,TRBD2,TRBV5-1,CARVPLPFEREPHEQYF,TGCGCCAGAGTCCCTCTCCCCTTTGAGCGGGAGCCCCACGAGCAGTACTTC
TRBJ2-5,NA,TRBD1,TRBV18,CASSPGQRAGSQYF,TGTGCCAGCTCACCGGGACAGAGAGCAGGGAGCCAGTACTTC
TRBJ2-7,NA,NA,TRBV5-1,CASSLETGSYEQYF,TGCGCCAGCAGCTTGGAAACAGGATCCTACGAGCAGTACTTC
TRBJ2-1,NA,NA,TRBV4-1,CASSQVASLNEQFF,TGCGCCAGCAGCCAAGTAGCTAGCCTCAATGAGCAGTTCTTC
TRBJ1-1,NA,NA,TRBV9,CASSVSPGHLNTEAFF,TGTGCCAGCAGCGTGAGCCCGGGACACTTGAACACTGAAGCTTTCTTT
TRBJ1-5,NA,NA,TRBV27,CASSFGTGQPQHF,TGTGCCAGCAGTTTCGGTACCGGTCAGCCCCAGCATTTT
TRBJ2-3,NA,TRBD2,TRBV20-1,CSAPTSLGQYF,TGCAGTGCCCCGACTAGCCTTGGGCAGTATTTT
TRBJ2-3,NA,NA,TRBV7-8,CASSLAGQLSTDTQYF,TGTGCCAGCAGCTTAGCCGGACAATTAAGCACAGATACGCAGTATTTT
TRBJ2-5,NA,NA,TRBV5-4,CASSSSGNQETQYF,TGTGCCAGCAGCTCTTCAGGGAATCAAGAGACCCAGTACTTC
TRBJ2-2,few,TRBD2,TRBV25-1,CASSDPGGRAGELFF,TGTGCCAGCAGTGACCCGGGGGGGAGGGCCGGGGAGCTGTTTTTT
TRBJ2-3,few,TRBD2,TRBV27,CASSARLAGGAWTSTDTQYF,TGTGCCAGCAGTGCCCGACTAGCGGGAGGGGCCTGGACTAGCACAGATACGCAGTATTTT
TRBJ1-5,NA,NA,TRBV28,CASLSGDLGNQPQHF,TGTGCCAGCCTCTCAGGGGATTTGGGCAATCAGCCCCAGCATTTT
TRBJ2-5,NA,NA,TRBV7-2,CASSLAGGGVEETQYF,TGTGCCAGCAGCTTAGCGGGTGGAGGGGTGGAGGAGACCCAGTACTTC
TRBJ1-5,NA,NA,TRBV2,CASSEYRARDQPQHF,TGTGCCAGCAGTGAGTACAGGGCTCGTGATCAGCCCCAGCATTTT
TRBJ2-5,once,TRBD1,TRBV6-4,CASSEGQGAYETQYF,TGTGCCAGCAGCGAGGGACAGGGGGCTTACGAGACCCAGTACTTC
TRBJ1-5,NA,TRBD1,TRBV10-1,CASSETGAQPQHF,TGCGCCAGCAGTGAGACAGGGGCTCAGCCCCAGCATTTT
TRBJ1-2,NA,NA,TRBV7-8,CASSFSDSYGYTF,TGTGCCAGCAGCTTCTCCGACAGCTATGGCTACACCTTC
TRBJ2-2,NA,TRBD2,TRBV27,CASKVAGVILGELFF,TGTGCCAGCAAGGTAGCGGGAGTAATTTTGGGGGAGCTGTTTTTT
TRBJ1-6,NA,NA,TRBV9,CASSPILGNSPLHF,TGTGCCAGCAGCCCGATACTCGGGAATTCACCCCTCCACTTT
TRBJ2-2,NA,NA,TRBV18,CASSPEVRGRGELFF,TGTGCCAGCTCACCAGAAGTTCGCGGGCGCGGGGAGCTGTTTTTT
TRBJ2-5,NA,NA,TRBV5-4,CASRSGTAQETQYF,TGTGCCAGCAGATCAGGCACCGCCCAAGAGACCCAGTACTTC
TRBJ2-3,once,TRBD2,TRBV11-2,CASSFGRDTQYF,TGTGCCAGCAGCTTCGGGAGGGATACGCAGTATTTT
TRBJ2-7,few,TRBD2,TRBV18,CASSRPGTSGYEQYF,TGTGCCAGCTCACGTCCGGGGACTAGTGGTTACGAGCAGTACTTC
TRBJ1-4,NA,TRBD1,TRBV10-3,CAISELGQGRKLFF,TGTGCCATCAGTGAGTTGGGACAGGGGAGAAAACTGTTTTTT
TRBJ1-2,NA,NA,TRBV4-3,CASSHTGQTNYGYTF,TGCGCCAGCAGCCATACCGGACAGACTAACTATGGCTACACCTTC
TRBJ1-5,NA,NA,TRBV2,CASSLQGFQPQHF,TGTGCCAGCAGCCTCCAGGGGTTCCAGCCCCAGCATTTT
TRBJ2-5,few,NA,TRBV9,CASSARGQETQYF,TGTGCCAGCAGCGCCAGGGGCCAGGAGACCCAGTACTTC
TRBJ2-3,NA,NA,TRBV5-1,CASSSNIRTGKMGGTDTQYF,TGCGCCAGCAGCTCCAATATCAGAACCGGGAAGATGGGTGGCACAGATACGCAGTATTTT
TRBJ2-4,NA,TRBD2,TRBV4-1,CASSQVHSGGNIQYF,TGCGCCAGCAGCCAAGTACACAGCGGGGGAAACATTCAGTACTTC
TRBJ1-4,few,NA,TRBV7-9,CASSLGLSTNEKLFF,TGTGCCAGCAGCTTAGGGCTTTCAACTAATGAAAAACTGTTTTTT
TRBJ1-2,NA,NA,TRBV5-4,CASSWSEAYGYTF,TGTGCCAGCAGCTGGTCGGAGGCCTATGGCTACACCTTC
TRBJ1-2,NA,TRBD1,TRBV7-2,CASSRQGIYGYTF,TGTGCCAGCAGCCGACAGGGGATCTATGGCTACACCTTC